The 21 T cell receptor beta chains given below trace back to one sample, sequenced in a study of CD8+CD57+ T cells in acquired aplastic anemia. For CDR3 and TCR beta VDJ profiling, genomic DNA was the template used. TCRdb recomputed calls from the reads with MiXCR, one row per CDR3 protein. The sample yields about 210,000 distinct CDR3 sequences, over 55% seen once. Sequencing used sorted CD4+, CD8+, or CD8+CD57+ T cells (not recorded which) from PBMCs. Source of these receptors: a human donor in good health.

This clonotype was recorded many times. The genes are TRBV4-1 and TRBJ2-7, with 9 nucleotides matching TRBD1. This CDR3 has 18 residues. V was clipped by 2 bases and J by 2 bases; unmatched bases: 13. The germline CDR1 and CDR2 sequences are MGHRA and YSYEKL. The CDR3 loop is CASSQIPWDRASPYEQYF. DNA of the CDR3: TGCGCCAGCAGCCAAATCCCCTGGGACAGGGCATCACCCTACGAGCAGTACTTC.

This clonotype turned up a few times. The chain recombines TRBV12-3 or TRBV12-4 with TRBJ1-5; D remains ambiguous. V gave up 7 bases and J gave up 4 bases, with 14 bases separating them. The CDR3 has 14 amino acids. The CDR3 here is CASKSEPGNQPQHF. The CDR3 nucleotides are TGTGCCAGCAAGTCCGAGCCGGGGAATCAGCCCCAGCATTTT.

The rearrangement uses TRBV12-3 or TRBV12-4 and TRBJ2-1; TRBD2 matches 7 bases. J was trimmed by 0 bases and V by 3 bases; bases with no gene match: 8. This CDR3 spans 17 amino acids. The CDR3 spells CASSFMAGDPSYNEQFF. The DNA for the CDR3 is TGTGCCAGCAGTTTTATGGCGGGGGACCCCTCCTACAATGAGCAGTTCTTC.

CDR3 sequence reads: CASTGGVGANEQFF. DNA for the CDR3: TGCGCCAGCACCGGGGGGGTAGGGGCCAATGAGCAGTTCTTC. V is TRBV5-1 and J is TRBJ2-1; TRBD2 agrees at 8 bases. CDR1 is SGHRS and CDR2 is YFSETQ in the germline V gene. V gave up 6 bases and J gave up 6 bases; unmatched junction bases: 8. The CDR3 loop spans 14 amino acids. The full variable domain, rest sourced from reference TRBV5-1 and TRBJ2-1, is KAGVTQTPRYLIKTRGQQVTLSCSPISGHRSVSWYQQTPGQGLQFLFEYFSETQRNKGNFPGRFSGRQFSNSRSEMNVSTLELGDSALYLCASTGGVGANEQFFGPGTRLTVL.

This clonotype has at least ten counts. This chain connects TRBV12-3 or TRBV12-4 to TRBJ1-1, with D uncertain. This CDR3 contains 13 residues. Deletions cut 3 bases from V and 5 bases from J, with 10 bases between. The CDR3, as DNA: TGTGCCAGCAGTTTGACTCCCCAAACTGAAGCTTTCTTT. It translates to CASSLTPQTEAFF.

The V gene is TRBV20-1, the J gene TRBJ2-7; D gene unclear. CDR3 length equals 15 residues. The V gene lost 0 bases and the J gene lost 4 bases, with 16 bases spanning the gap. The V gene's germline CDR1 is DFQATT and CDR2 SNEGSKA (reference sequence). CDR3 sequence reads: CSARDRLSDWYEQYF. In DNA form, the CDR3 reads TGCAGTGCTAGAGATCGCCTGAGTGATTGGTACGAGCAGTACTTC.

This chain connects TRBV30 to TRBJ2-1; D unresolved. Trimming stripped 2 bases from V and 5 bases from J, with 10 bases between. CDR1 and CDR2 from the germline V gene are GTSNPN and SVGIG (reference sequence). This CDR3 comprises 13 residues. The CDR3 DNA reads as TGTGCCTGGAGTCCACAGCTCGACAATGAGCAGTTCTTC. This sequence encodes CAWSPQLDNEQFF.

The J gene is TRBJ2-7, the V gene TRBV7-9; 9 bases align to TRBD1. The CDR3 has 16 residues. V dropped 4 bases and J dropped 0; count of bases not matched to a gene: 7. CDR1 and CDR2 from the germline V gene are SEHNR and FQNEAQ (reference sequence). CDR3 coding DNA: TGTGCCAGCAGCTCGATAAGGGGACAGGGCTCCTACGAGCAGTACTTC. Translating it yields CASSSIRGQGSYEQYF.

Of note for this clonotype: Likely a read error: the CDR3 ends without its conserved phenylalanine or tryptophan. The chain combines TRBV20-1 with TRBJ2-3, with 9 bases lining up with TRBD2. The germline CDR1 and CDR2 sequences are DFQATT and SNEGSKA (reference sequence). J lost 0 bases, V lost 0 bases, and 4 bases had no gene match. The CDR3 totals 16 residues. CDR3 in amino acids: CSARDLAGGSTDTQYL. The DNA for the CDR3 is TGCAGTGCTAGAGATCTCGCGGGAGGGAGCACAGATACGCAGTATCTT.

This clonotype was detected only a few times. The chain has TRBV19 and TRBJ2-5; D gene ambiguous. CDR3 length equals 14 residues. The germline V and J ends were trimmed by 1 base and 1 base, with 7 bases remaining between them. Germline V gene sequence: CDR1 LNHDA, CDR2 SQIVND (reference sequence). The CDR3 DNA follows: TGTGCCAGTAGTATAGCAGTCTTCCAAGAGACCCAGTACTTC. Its protein product is CASSIAVFQETQYF.

At least ten counts were recorded for this clonotype. The CDR3 reads CATTATGELFF. The CDR3 region has the DNA TGTGCCACCACGGCGACCGGGGAGCTGTTTTTT. V gene TRBV15 combines with J gene TRBJ2-2, with unresolved D. The CDR3 has 11 residues. The germline CDR1 and CDR2 sequences are LNHNV and YYDKDF (reference sequence). The V and J ends lost 7 bases and 5 bases respectively, with 5 bases between them.

This clonotype was seen ten or more times. The chain is built from TRBV7-9 and TRBJ2-3; D could derive from TRBD1 or TRBD2 (6 bases each). V shed 5 bases and J shed 4 bases, with 16 bases lying between them. The length of the CDR3 is 15 residues. From germline, CDR1 is SEHNR and CDR2 FQNEAQ (reference sequence). CDR3 sequence: CASSPTGAESDTQYF. CDR3 in DNA: TGTGCCAGCAGCCCCACGGGGGCTGAATCAGATACGCAGTATTTT.

The genes are TRBV24-1 and TRBJ2-5, with D unresolved. The CDR3 has 10 amino acids. Trimming left V 12 bases short and J 3 bases short, with 7 bases between. Germline CDR1 is KGHDR and CDR2 is SFDVKD. The CDR3 spells CAPPEETQYF. CDR3 nucleotide sequence: TGTGCCCCCCCGGAAGAGACCCAGTACTTC.

About this clonotype itself: The junction does not match germline at one end; this may be a read error. V and J are TRBV29-1 and TRBJ1-5; D is uncertain. The germline V gene has CDR1 SQVTM and CDR2 ANQGSEA. CDR3 length: 14 residues. CDR3 sequence reads: CSVEDAGVNEPQHF. The CDR3 nucleotides read TGCAGCGTTGAAGATGCTGGGGTCAATGAGCCCCAGCATTTT.

DNA of the CDR3: TGTGCCAGCAGTTTCGGACTAGCGGGAGGGCCTTGGAATGAGCAGTTCTTC. It codes for CASSFGLAGGPWNEQFF. The chain recombines TRBV6-6 with TRBJ2-1, with 15 bases fitting TRBD2. V lost 4 bases to trimming and J lost 7 bases; unmatched junction nucleotides: 8. Per germline, CDR1 MNHNY and CDR2 SVGAGI (reference sequence). This CDR3 is built from 17 residues.

This rearrangement joins TRBV4-1 to TRBJ1-1, with D perhaps TRBD1 (5 bases). CDR3 length: 16 amino acids. In germline, CDR1 is MGHRA, CDR2 YSYEKL. V was shortened by 7 bases and J by 3 bases, with 21 bases between the two germline ends. The CDR3 spells CASKTENTDADTEAFF. CDR3 sequence (DNA): TGCGCCAGCAAGACAGAGAACACAGATGCGGACACTGAAGCTTTCTTT.

The chain recombines TRBV20-1 with TRBJ2-2; D is uncertain. Deletions cut 4 bases from V and 0 bases from J, with 12 bases between. Per germline, CDR1 DFQATT and CDR2 SNEGSKA (reference sequence). The CDR3 totals 15 residues. For the CDR3, the DNA is TGCAGTGCTAAGGTAGTCCCACCGAACACCGGGGAGCTGTTTTTT. It is translated as CSAKVVPPNTGELFF.

CDR3 sequence: CASSEDGIRVGTQYF. In DNA form, the CDR3 reads TGTGCCAGCAGTGAAGATGGAATTCGGGTAGGCACGCAGTATTTT. The genes are TRBV2 and TRBJ2-3; D unresolved. The CDR3 extends over 15 amino acids. Trimming left V 1 base short and J 9 bases short, with 17 bases between. Germline values: CDR1 SNHLY, CDR2 FYNNEI. Looking up the rest from reference TRBV2 and TRBJ2-3 gives the full variable domain: EPEVTQTPSHQVTQMGQEVILRCVPISNHLYFYWYRQILGQKVEFLVSFYNNEISEKSEIFDDQFSVERPDGSNFTLKIRSTKLEDSAMYFCASSEDGIRVGTQYFGPGTRLTVL.

The rearrangement uses TRBV2 and TRBJ1-2, with D tentatively TRBD1 (6 bases). Germline loops: CDR1 SNHLY, CDR2 FYNNEI. This CDR3 is built from 11 residues. Trimming left V 7 bases short and J 8 bases short, with 11 bases between. This CDR3 is CASMVTGGYTF. CDR3 nucleotide sequence: TGTGCCAGCATGGTGACAGGCGGCTACACCTTC.

The J gene is TRBJ1-3, the V gene TRBV12-3 or TRBV12-4; D not resolved. The CDR3 length is 13 residues. Trimming pared 3 bases from V and 0 bases from J, leaving 3 bases between. Here the CDR3 reads CASSFSSGNTIYF. The CDR3 DNA reads as TGTGCCAGCAGTTTCAGCTCTGGAAACACCATATATTTT.

The V and J genes are TRBV5-6 and TRBJ2-7; D tentatively reads TRBD1 or TRBD2 (6 bases each). This CDR3 is built from 14 residues. The V gene's germline CDR1 is SGHDT and CDR2 YYEEEE. The V gene lost 0 bases and the J gene lost 4 bases, with 11 bases spanning the gap. The CDR3 region has the DNA TGTGCCAGCAGCTTGGATCGGGGGCGGTACGAGCAGTACTTC. Its translation: CASSLDRGRYEQYF.